Below, one T cell receptor (beta chain) is given with its context. Its antigen is unidentified. The sample is drawn from a study of T cells in localized non-small cell lung cancer. Findings and limits, study-wide: A median of approximately 60 of the top 100 tumor clones appeared in adjacent lung, which was paired and uninvolved. Tumor showed lower T cell clonality than uninvolved adjacent lung, where it was highest. A higher density of T cells in blood coincided with extended overall survival. Sequencing was limited to one tumor region, leaving the possibility of heterogeneity open.

The CDR3 contains 16 residues. Germline lookup yields CDR1 SGDLS and CDR2 YYNGEE. Trimming stripped 4 bases from V and 9 bases from J, with 20 bases between. Here immunoSEQ multiplex PCR was the method, and the copy in TCRdb shows in-frame clones only, minus some. The repertoire holds roughly 25,000 clones, with about 92% as singletons. Sequencing was performed on peripheral blood, taken before any cancer treatment. The source is a man between 35 and 75 years old with stage III squamous cell lung carcinoma. The chain combines TRBV9 with TRBJ1-6; possibly TRBD1 for D (6 bases). CDR3 sequence: CASSPRQDPWGSPLHF. CDR3 in DNA: TGTGCCAGCAGCCCCCGACAGGATCCCTGGGGTTCACCCCTCCACTTT.